This entry lists 4 T cell receptor beta chains sequenced from one sample in a study of vaccination effects on CD4 cells after COVID-19. The table came from immunoSEQ multiplex PCR; TCRdb's copy has only in-frame clones and leaves some out. In the table there are roughly 46,000 clones, under 85% of which are singletons. What these receptors recognize is not known. Culture proceeded for more than 8 days, and CD4+ T cells were then isolated. SARS-CoV-2 infection was confirmed by PCR in the person between March and December 2020. Each participant was administered two doses of either the BNT162b2 or the mRNA-1273 vaccine. Material: CD4+ T cells from PBMCs cultured without peptide, obtained after COVID-19 vaccination. The receptor set was obtained from a human donor who had a prior SARS-CoV-2 infection.

This clone occurred once. The chain couples TRBV12-3 or TRBV12-4 to TRBJ2-3; TRBD2 is a possible D gene (6 bases). V lost 3 bases, J lost 8 bases, and 12 bases lay in between. This CDR3 has 13 residues. The CDR3 DNA reads as TGTGCCAGCAGTTTTAGTCCCGGGGGTACGCAGTATTTT. As protein: CASSFSPGGTQYF.

The rearrangement joins TRBV5-1 to TRBJ1-6, with TRBD1 matching 11 bases. The CDR3 consists of 15 residues. With V trimmed by 0 bases and J by 8 bases, 1 base remained unmatched. Germline V gene sequence: CDR1 SGHRS, CDR2 YFSETQ. In DNA, the CDR3 is TGCGCCAGCAGCTTGGAGGGACAGGGGGATTCACCCCTCCACTTT. This translates into CASSLEGQGDSPLHF.

This chain links TRBV12-3 or TRBV12-4 with TRBJ1-2, with D maybe TRBD1 (5 bases). The CDR3 has 13 residues. Trimming shortened V by 7 bases and J by 4 bases, and 13 bases separated the two germline ends. The CDR3 reads CASKLRGTYGYTF. The CDR3 bases are TGTGCCAGCAAACTCCGGGGGACCTATGGCTACACCTTC.

The chain has TRBV18 and TRBJ2-5; no reliable D call. Germline CDR1 KGHSH, CDR2 LQKENI. The CDR3 has 14 amino acids. The V gene lost 2 bases and the J gene lost 5 bases, with 12 bases spanning the gap. CDR3 sequence reads: CASSPSKASETQYF. The CDR3 DNA reads as TGTGCCAGCTCACCATCGAAGGCCTCGGAGACCCAGTACTTC.